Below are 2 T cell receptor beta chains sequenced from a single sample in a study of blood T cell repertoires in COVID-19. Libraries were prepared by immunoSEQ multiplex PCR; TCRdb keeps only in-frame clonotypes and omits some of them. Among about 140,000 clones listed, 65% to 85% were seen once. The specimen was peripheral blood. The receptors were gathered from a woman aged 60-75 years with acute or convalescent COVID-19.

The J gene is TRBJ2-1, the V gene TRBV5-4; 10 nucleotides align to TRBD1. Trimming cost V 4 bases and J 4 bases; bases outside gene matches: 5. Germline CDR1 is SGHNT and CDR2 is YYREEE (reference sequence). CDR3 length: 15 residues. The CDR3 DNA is TGTGCCAGCAGCCCCGGACAGGGGGAATACAATGAGCAGTTCTTC. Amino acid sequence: CASSPGQGEYNEQFF. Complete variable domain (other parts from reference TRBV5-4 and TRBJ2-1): ETGVTQSPTHLIKTRGQQVTLRCSSQSGHNTVSWYQQALGQGPQFIFQYYREEENGRGNFPPRFSGLQFPNYSSELNVNALELDDSALYLCASSPGQGEYNEQFFGPGTRLTVL.

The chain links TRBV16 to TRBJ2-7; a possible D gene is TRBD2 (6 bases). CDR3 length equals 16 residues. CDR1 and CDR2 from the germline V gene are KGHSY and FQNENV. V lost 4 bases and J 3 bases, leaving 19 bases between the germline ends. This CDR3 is CASSLGTPTGGYEQYF. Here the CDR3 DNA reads TGTGCCAGCAGCCTTGGGACTCCCACTGGAGGCTACGAGCAGTACTTC.